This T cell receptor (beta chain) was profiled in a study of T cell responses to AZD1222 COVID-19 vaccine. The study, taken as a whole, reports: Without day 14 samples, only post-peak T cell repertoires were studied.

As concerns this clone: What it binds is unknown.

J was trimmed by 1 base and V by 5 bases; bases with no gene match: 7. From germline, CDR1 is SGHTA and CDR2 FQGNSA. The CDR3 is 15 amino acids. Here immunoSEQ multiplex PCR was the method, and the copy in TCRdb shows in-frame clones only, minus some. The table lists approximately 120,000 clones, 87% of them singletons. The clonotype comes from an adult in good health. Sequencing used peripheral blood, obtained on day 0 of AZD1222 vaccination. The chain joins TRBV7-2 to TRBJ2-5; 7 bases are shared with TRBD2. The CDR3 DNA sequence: TGTGCCAGCAGCCTTCTAGCGGAGCTCCAAGAGACCCAGTACTTC. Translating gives CASSLLAELQETQYF.